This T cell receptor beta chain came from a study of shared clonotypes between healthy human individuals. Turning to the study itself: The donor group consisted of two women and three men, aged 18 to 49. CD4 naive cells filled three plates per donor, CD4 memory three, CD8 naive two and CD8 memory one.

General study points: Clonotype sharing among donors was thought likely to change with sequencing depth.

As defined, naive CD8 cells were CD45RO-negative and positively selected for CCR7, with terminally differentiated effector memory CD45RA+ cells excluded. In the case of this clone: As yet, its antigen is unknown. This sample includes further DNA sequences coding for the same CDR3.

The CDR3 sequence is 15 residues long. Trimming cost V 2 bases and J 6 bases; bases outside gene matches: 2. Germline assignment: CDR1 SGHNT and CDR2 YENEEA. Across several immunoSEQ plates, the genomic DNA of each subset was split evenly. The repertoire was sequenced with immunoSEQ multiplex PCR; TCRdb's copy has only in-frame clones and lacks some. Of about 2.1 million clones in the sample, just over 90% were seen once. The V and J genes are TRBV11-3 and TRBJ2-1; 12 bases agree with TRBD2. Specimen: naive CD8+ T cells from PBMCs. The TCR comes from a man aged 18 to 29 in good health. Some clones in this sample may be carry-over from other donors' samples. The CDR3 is CASSLRTSGTNEQFF. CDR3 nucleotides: TGTGCCAGCAGCTTACGGACTAGCGGGACCAATGAGCAGTTCTTC. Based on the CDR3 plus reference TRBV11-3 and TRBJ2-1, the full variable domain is EAGVVQSPRYKIIEKKQPVAFWCNPISGHNTLYWYLQNLGQGPELLIRYENEEAVDDSQLPKDRFSAERLKGVDSTLKIQPAELGDSAVYLCASSLRTSGTNEQFFGPGTRLTVL.